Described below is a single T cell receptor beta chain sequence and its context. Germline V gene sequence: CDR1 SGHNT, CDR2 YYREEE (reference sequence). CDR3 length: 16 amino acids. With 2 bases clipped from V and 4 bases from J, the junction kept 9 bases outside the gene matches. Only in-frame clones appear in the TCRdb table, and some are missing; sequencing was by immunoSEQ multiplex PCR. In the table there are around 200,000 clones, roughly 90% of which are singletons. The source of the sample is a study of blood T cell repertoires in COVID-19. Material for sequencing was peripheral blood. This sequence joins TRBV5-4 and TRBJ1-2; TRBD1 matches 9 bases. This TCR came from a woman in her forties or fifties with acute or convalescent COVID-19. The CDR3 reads CASSFYGTGLAYGYTF. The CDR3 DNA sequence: TGTGCCAGCAGCTTCTATGGGACAGGGTTGGCCTATGGCTACACCTTC.